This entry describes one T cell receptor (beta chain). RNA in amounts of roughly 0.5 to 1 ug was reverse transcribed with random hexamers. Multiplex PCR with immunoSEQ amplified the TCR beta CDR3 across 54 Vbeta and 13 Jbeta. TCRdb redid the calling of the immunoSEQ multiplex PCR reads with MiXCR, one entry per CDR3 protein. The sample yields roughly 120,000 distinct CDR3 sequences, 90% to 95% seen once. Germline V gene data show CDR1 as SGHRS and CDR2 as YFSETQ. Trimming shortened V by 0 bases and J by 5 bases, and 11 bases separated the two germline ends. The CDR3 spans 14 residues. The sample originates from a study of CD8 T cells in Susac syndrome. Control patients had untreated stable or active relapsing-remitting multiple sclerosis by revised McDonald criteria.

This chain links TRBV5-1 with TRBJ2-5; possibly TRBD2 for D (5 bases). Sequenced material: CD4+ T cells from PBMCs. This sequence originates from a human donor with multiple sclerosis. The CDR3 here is CASSLGGRRETQYF. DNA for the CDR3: TGCGCCAGCAGCTTGGGTGGGAGAAGGGAGACCCAGTACTTC.